One sample yielded the 27 T cell receptor beta chains listed below, sequenced in a study of blood T cell repertoires in COVID-19. Libraries were prepared by immunoSEQ multiplex PCR; TCRdb keeps only in-frame clonotypes and omits some of them. This table has 270,000 or so clones, 85% to 90% appearing once. The specimen sequenced was peripheral blood. The receptors come from a man aged 40-50 years with acute or convalescent COVID-19.

The chain couples TRBV6-2 or TRBV6-3 to TRBJ1-2; 7 nucleotides align to TRBD1. The CDR3 has 15 amino acids. V was clipped by 4 bases and J by 8 bases; unmatched bases: 13. Germline V gene lookup returns CDR1 MNHEY and CDR2 SVGEGT. The DNA for the CDR3 is TGTGCCAGCAGTTCCTGGGACAGACTCGGGAAGGGCTACACCTTC. Its protein is CASSSWDRLGKGYTF.

CDR3 residues: CASRTSGGSYEQYF. CDR3 nucleotides: TGTGCCAGCCGAACTAGCGGGGGTTCCTACGAGCAGTACTTC. The rearrangement links TRBV2 to TRBJ2-7, with TRBD2 matching over 11 bases. From germline, CDR1 is SNHLY and CDR2 FYNNEI. V trimming: 8 bases; J trimming: 1 base; junction bases outside the gene matches: 4. The CDR3 has 14 amino acids.

This clone was seen a single time. This sequence joins TRBV15 and TRBJ1-1; D is possibly TRBD1 (6 bases). The CDR3 is 14 residues long. From germline, CDR1 is LNHNV and CDR2 YYDKDF (reference sequence). Trimming took 1 base from V and 1 from J, leaving 7 bases between them. Written as DNA, the CDR3 is TGTGCCACCAGCAGAGGGGGACAGAACACTGAAGCTTTCTTT. This codes for CATSRGGQNTEAFF.

The V and J genes are TRBV7-2 and TRBJ1-5; maybe TRBD1 (6 bases). The CDR3 length is 14 residues. V was pared by 5 bases and J by 4 bases, with 12 bases between. Germline-derived CDR1 and CDR2 are SGHTA and FQGNSA. This CDR3 reads CASSPDRFNQPQHF. For the CDR3, the DNA is TGTGCCAGCAGCCCCGACAGGTTTAATCAGCCCCAGCATTTT.

The chain carries TRBV29-1 and TRBJ1-1; a possible D gene is TRBD1 (6 bases). Trimming stripped 5 bases from V and 0 bases from J, with 13 bases between. Germline CDR1 reads SQVTM; CDR2 reads ANQGSEA. The CDR3 covers 14 residues. Here the CDR3 reads CSVTGTLLNTEAFF. The DNA of the CDR3 is TGCAGCGTTACCGGGACATTATTGAACACTGAAGCTTTCTTT.

The chain couples TRBV9 to TRBJ1-2, with D unclear. The germline V gene encodes CDR1 SGDLS and CDR2 YYNGEE. This CDR3 is built from 15 residues. Trimming removed 0 bases at V and 3 bases at J, with 12 bases between. The CDR3 here is CASSVGPTRDYGYTF. In nucleotides, the CDR3 is TGTGCCAGCAGCGTAGGACCTACTAGGGACTATGGCTACACCTTC.

The J gene is TRBJ2-1, the V gene TRBV3-1 (or the pseudogene TRBV3-2); 9 positions agree with TRBD1. The CDR3 is 16 amino acids. Germline CDR1 reads LGHDT; CDR2 reads YNNKEL (reference sequence). V lost 5 bases and J lost 2; bases outside the gene matches: 7. CDR3: CASSDPGTGTYNEQFF. The CDR3 DNA sequence: TGTGCCAGCAGCGACCCCGGGACAGGGACCTACAATGAGCAGTTCTTC.

The chain recombines TRBV7-8 with TRBJ2-1; D may be TRBD1 (5 bases). Trimming removed 5 bases from V and 4 bases from J, with 12 bases in between. The CDR3 loop spans 14 amino acids. The germline V gene encodes CDR1 SGHVS and CDR2 FQNEAQ. The CDR3 here is CASSPDSIYNEQFF. DNA for the CDR3: TGTGCCAGCAGCCCAGACAGTATATACAATGAGCAGTTCTTC. Full variable domain (remainder filled in from reference TRBV7-8 and TRBJ2-1): GAGVSQSPRYKVAKRGQDVALRCDPISGHVSLFWYQQALGQGPEFLTYFQNEAQLDKSGLPSDRFFAERPEGSVSTLKIQRTQQEDSAVYLCASSPDSIYNEQFFGPGTRLTVL.

The chain uses TRBV15 and TRBJ2-1; TRBD1 matches 10 bases. V was clipped by 4 bases and J by 8 bases; unmatched bases: 8. Germline CDR1 LNHNV, CDR2 YYDKDF (reference sequence). The CDR3 totals 15 residues. The CDR3 region has the DNA TGTGCCACCAGCATCGACAGGGGGCGGGTCGATGAGCAGTTCTTC. Translation: CATSIDRGRVDEQFF.

The genes are TRBV5-4 and TRBJ2-3, with TRBD1 matching 8 bases. CDR3 length equals 15 residues. CDR1 is SGHNT and CDR2 is YYREEE in the germline V gene (reference sequence). J lost 3 bases, V lost 4 bases, and 7 bases had no gene match. The CDR3 DNA sequence: TGTGCCAGCAGCCCGACTCGGACAGGGACAGATACGCAGTATTTT. Its translation is CASSPTRTGTDTQYF.

This chain uses TRBV5-5 with TRBJ1-3, with 7 nucleotides matching TRBD1. The V gene's germline CDR1 is SGHKS and CDR2 YYEKEE (reference sequence). The CDR3 sequence is 15 residues long. Trimming cost V 4 bases and J 0 bases; bases outside gene matches: 4. CDR3 sequence reads: CASSRGQFSGNTIYF. The CDR3 DNA reads TGTGCCAGCAGCCGGGGACAGTTCTCTGGAAACACCATATATTTT.

The rearrangement uses TRBV3-1 (or the pseudogene TRBV3-2) and TRBJ1-6, with D maybe TRBD1 (6 bases). The germline CDR1 and CDR2 sequences are LGHDT and YNNKEL (reference sequence). Trimming took 5 bases from V and 8 from J, leaving 7 bases between them. The length of the CDR3 is 12 residues. For the CDR3, the DNA is TGTGCCAGCAGCTACAGGGATTCACCCCTCCACTTT. It encodes CASSYRDSPLHF.

About this clone: This sample includes further DNA sequences coding for the same CDR3. V and J are TRBV3-1 (or the pseudogene TRBV3-2) and TRBJ1-4; the D gene is possibly TRBD1 (6 bases). The CDR3 covers 14 residues. CDR1 and CDR2 (germline): LGHDT, YNNKEL (reference sequence). V lost 4 bases, J lost 2 bases, and 8 bases lay in between. This CDR3 reads CASSLRGTNEKLFF. The CDR3 DNA follows: TGTGCCAGCAGCCTCAGGGGCACTAATGAAAAACTGTTTTTT.

This sequence joins TRBV10-1 and TRBJ2-1; 9 nucleotides line up with TRBD2. Germline loops: CDR1 WNHNN, CDR2 SYGVQD (reference sequence). The CDR3 has 15 amino acids. V was clipped by 2 bases and J by 7 bases; unmatched bases: 6. DNA of the CDR3: TGCGCCAGCAGTGAGGGCGGGGGGGCGAAGAATGAGCAGTTCTTC. Translated, it gives CASSEGGGAKNEQFF.

This chain connects TRBV5-1 to TRBJ1-1; D gene ambiguous. This CDR3 spans 13 amino acids. Germline values: CDR1 SGHRS, CDR2 YFSETQ. Trimming took 2 bases from V and 1 from J, leaving 6 bases between them. This CDR3 is CASSLDWNTEAFF. CDR3 nucleotide sequence: TGCGCCAGCAGCTTAGACTGGAACACTGAAGCTTTCTTT.

The rearrangement links TRBV5-8 to TRBJ2-1; no clear D gene. The germline V gene encodes CDR1 SGHTS and CDR2 YDEGEE. This CDR3 has 13 amino acids. V lost 1 base and J lost 4, with 6 bases in between. The CDR3 spells CASSLRVYNEQFF. In DNA, the CDR3 is TGTGCCAGCAGCTTGCGAGTATACAATGAGCAGTTCTTC.

The chain employs TRBV6-2 or TRBV6-3 and TRBJ1-2, with unresolved D. Germline values: CDR1 MNHEY, CDR2 SVGEGT. V was cut by 4 bases and J by 4 bases, with 7 bases left in between. There are 12 residues in the CDR3. As DNA, the CDR3 is TGTGCCAGCAGTTTCGGGAGCTATGGCTACACCTTC. The encoded protein is CASSFGSYGYTF.

V and J are TRBV10-3 and TRBJ1-6; TRBD1 matches at 8 bases. This CDR3 is built from 15 residues. J lost 10 bases, V lost 2 bases, and 7 bases had no gene match. CDR1 is ENHRY and CDR2 is SYGVKD in the germline V gene. CDR3 DNA: TGTGCCATCAGTGAGCTCGGGACAGGAGGCTCACCCCTCCACTTT. Encoded protein: CAISELGTGGSPLHF.

J is TRBJ2-1 and V is TRBV5-4; 9 bases match TRBD1. After removal of 5 bases from V and 7 bases from J, the junction contained 4 bases not matched to a gene. The CDR3 covers 13 residues. Germline CDR1 reads SGHNT; CDR2 reads YYREEE (reference sequence). The CDR3 loop reads CASSQDRGNEQFF. CDR3 sequence (DNA): TGTGCCAGCAGTCAGGACAGGGGAAATGAGCAGTTCTTC.

The V call is TRBV3-1 (or the pseudogene TRBV3-2), the J call TRBJ1-1, with D unclear. V lost 0 bases and J lost 4, with 12 bases in between. The CDR3 loop spans 15 amino acids. CDR1 and CDR2 from the germline V gene are LGHDT and YNNKEL (reference sequence). The CDR3 DNA reads as TGTGCCAGCAGCCAAGAGGAGTCCCTAGCCACTGAAGCTTTCTTT. Protein sequence: CASSQEESLATEAFF.

This clone was detected a few times. This chain connects TRBV3-1 (or the pseudogene TRBV3-2) to TRBJ1-2, with 8 bases identical to TRBD1. The CDR3 contains 16 residues. V lost 0 bases, J lost 6 bases, and 9 bases stayed unmatched. The germline V gene has CDR1 LGHDT and CDR2 YNNKEL (reference sequence). The CDR3 sequence is CASSQDLGRGQNGYTF. In DNA form, the CDR3 reads TGTGCCAGCAGCCAAGATCTTGGCAGGGGGCAGAATGGCTACACCTTC.

CDR3 nucleotides: TGTGCCAGCAGCTTGGCCGGAGTAGGGGACTATGGCTACACCTTC. It codes for CASSLAGVGDYGYTF. V usage is TRBV5-5 and J usage is TRBJ1-2; D is perhaps TRBD1 (5 bases). Germline loops: CDR1 SGHKS, CDR2 YYEKEE (reference sequence). Trimming shortened V by 0 bases and J by 3 bases, and 12 bases separated the two germline ends. The CDR3 totals 15 residues. The full variable domain, rest sourced from reference TRBV5-5 and TRBJ1-2, is DAGVTQSPTHLIKTRGQQVTLRCSPISGHKSVSWYQQVLGQGPQFIFQYYEKEERGRGNFPDRFSARQFPNYSSELNVNALLLGDSALYLCASSLAGVGDYGYTFGSGTRLTVV.

This chain joins TRBV24-1 and TRBJ2-7; maybe TRBD2 (5 bases). The length of the CDR3 is 13 residues. V lost 5 bases to trimming and J lost 3 bases, with 10 bases between them. Germline V gene sequence: CDR1 KGHDR, CDR2 SFDVKD. The CDR3 sequence is CATSAADYYEQYF. CDR3 coding DNA: TGTGCCACCAGTGCAGCGGATTACTACGAGCAGTACTTC.

This clone occurred once. J is TRBJ1-5 and V is TRBV27; D is uncertain. Germline CDR1 is MNHEY and CDR2 is SMNVEV (reference sequence). V lost 3 bases and J lost 11, with 11 bases in between. The CDR3 has 12 residues. In DNA, the CDR3 is TGTGCCAGCAGTTTGGTAGGAGGGACCCAGCATTTT. This gives the protein CASSLVGGTQHF.

The rearrangement uses TRBV6-6 and TRBJ1-5, with D possibly being TRBD1 (6 bases). The CDR3 is 16 amino acids. CDR1 is MNHNY and CDR2 is SVGAGI in the germline V gene (reference sequence). Between the trimmed V and J ends, which lost 0 bases and 6 bases, there was a span of 15 bases. CDR3 loop: CASSYSMGAAGQPQHF. The CDR3 nucleotides read TGTGCCAGCAGTTACTCGATGGGGGCTGCGGGTCAGCCCCAGCATTTT.

The chain carries TRBV7-8 and TRBJ1-3; TRBD1 is a possible D gene (5 bases). Germline-derived CDR1 and CDR2 are SGHVS and FQNEAQ. V was cut by 1 base and J by 0 bases, with 16 bases left in between. The CDR3 has 18 residues. This chain's CDR3 is CASSLGGRGGFSGNTIYF. DNA for the CDR3: TGTGCCAGCAGCTTAGGGGGCCGGGGGGGTTTCTCTGGAAACACCATATATTTT.

The chain employs TRBV7-8 and TRBJ1-2; the D gene is possibly TRBD1 (5 bases). Germline V gene lookup returns CDR1 SGHVS and CDR2 FQNEAQ. V was pared by 0 bases and J by 0 bases, with 14 bases between. The length of the CDR3 is 17 residues. CDR3 loop: CASSLALRQGTNYGYTF. DNA of the CDR3: TGTGCCAGCAGCTTAGCGCTGAGGCAGGGCACTAACTATGGCTACACCTTC.